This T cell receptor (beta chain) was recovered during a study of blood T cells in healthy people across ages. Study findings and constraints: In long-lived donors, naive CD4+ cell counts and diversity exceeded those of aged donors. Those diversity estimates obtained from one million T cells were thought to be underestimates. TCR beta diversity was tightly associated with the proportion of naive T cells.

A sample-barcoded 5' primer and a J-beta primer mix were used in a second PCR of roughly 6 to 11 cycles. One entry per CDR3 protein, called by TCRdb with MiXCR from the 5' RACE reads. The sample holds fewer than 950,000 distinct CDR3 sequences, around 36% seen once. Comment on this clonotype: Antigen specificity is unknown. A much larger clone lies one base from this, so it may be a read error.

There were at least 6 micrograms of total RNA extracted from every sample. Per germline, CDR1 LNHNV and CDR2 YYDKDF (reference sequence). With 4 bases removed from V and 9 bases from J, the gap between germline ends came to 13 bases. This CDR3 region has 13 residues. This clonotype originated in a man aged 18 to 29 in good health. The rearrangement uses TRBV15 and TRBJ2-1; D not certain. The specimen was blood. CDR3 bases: TGTGCCACCAGCACAAAGGCGAAAGGTGAGCAGTTCTTC. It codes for CATSTKAKGEQFF.